Listed below are T cell receptor beta chains from one sample, sequenced in a study of shared clonotypes between healthy human individuals. Measured with immunoSEQ multiplex PCR; TCRdb has only the in-frame clones, and not every one. The table records some 2,400,000 clones, about 94% of them present only once. The sequencing sample was made of naive CD4+ T cells sorted from blood. Receptors originate from a man aged 18 to 29 in good health. Both conserved end residues are part of each CDR3. A D gene is named only where the DNA matches it firmly. Not all rows give a size; the values are once, few, many and, for expanded clones, a class.

V gene: TRBV5-4
J gene: TRBJ2-2
D gene: TRBD2
clone size: NA
CDR3 protein: CASSSVAGGYTGELFF
CDR3 DNA: TGTGCCAGCAGCTCAGTAGCGGGAGGGTACACCGGGGAGCTGTTTTTT

V gene: TRBV23-1
J gene: TRBJ1-1
D gene: NA
clone size: NA
CDR3 protein: CASSQSPLGTEAFF
CDR3 DNA: TGCGCCAGCAGTCAATCACCCCTTGGGACTGAAGCTTTCTTT

V gene: TRBV29-1
J gene: TRBJ1-2
D gene: NA
clone size: NA
CDR3 protein: CSDHKEGYTF
CDR3 DNA: TGCAGCGACCATAAGGAGGGCTACACCTTC

V gene: TRBV6-6
J gene: TRBJ1-5
D gene: TRBD1
clone size: NA
CDR3 protein: CASREDRGSGQPQHF
CDR3 DNA: TGTGCCAGCAGGGAAGACAGGGGGTCGGGTCAGCCCCAGCATTTT

V gene: TRBV2
J gene: TRBJ1-1
D gene: NA
clone size: NA
CDR3 protein: CASSEVQVGTEAFF
CDR3 DNA: TGTGCCAGCAGTGAAGTCCAGGTTGGCACTGAAGCTTTCTTT

V gene: TRBV5-1
J gene: TRBJ2-7
D gene: TRBD1
clone size: NA
CDR3 protein: CASSLFGTGVDEQYF
CDR3 DNA: TGCGCCAGCAGCTTATTCGGGACAGGGGTTGACGAGCAGTACTTC

V gene: TRBV11-2
J gene: TRBJ2-7
D gene: NA
clone size: NA
CDR3 protein: CASSSGTVGEQYF
CDR3 DNA: TGTGCCAGCAGCTCCGGGACGGTGGGCGAGCAGTACTTC

V gene: TRBV5-6
J gene: TRBJ1-5
D gene: TRBD1
clone size: NA
CDR3 protein: CASSRKDRGHLSNQLQHF
CDR3 DNA: TGTGCCAGCAGCCGGAAGGACAGGGGGCATCTAAGCAATCAGCTCCAGCATTTT

V gene: TRBV19
J gene: TRBJ2-3
D gene: TRBD2
clone size: NA
CDR3 protein: CASSTIAGVGTDTQYF
CDR3 DNA: TGTGCCAGTAGTACCATAGCGGGAGTAGGTACAGATACGCAGTATTTT

V gene: TRBV5-4
J gene: TRBJ2-1
D gene: TRBD1
clone size: NA
CDR3 protein: CASRGQVGDNEQFF
CDR3 DNA: TGTGCCAGCAGGGGACAGGTGGGGGACAATGAGCAGTTCTTC

V gene: TRBV18
J gene: TRBJ2-7
D gene: NA
clone size: few
CDR3 protein: CASSGGSAYEQYF
CDR3 DNA: TGTGCCAGCTCAGGGGGGTCAGCCTACGAGCAGTACTTC

V gene: TRBV18
J gene: TRBJ2-7
D gene: TRBD1
clone size: NA
CDR3 protein: CASSRALTTGGYEQYF
CDR3 DNA: TGTGCCAGCTCACGAGCTCTGACGACAGGGGGGTACGAGCAGTACTTC